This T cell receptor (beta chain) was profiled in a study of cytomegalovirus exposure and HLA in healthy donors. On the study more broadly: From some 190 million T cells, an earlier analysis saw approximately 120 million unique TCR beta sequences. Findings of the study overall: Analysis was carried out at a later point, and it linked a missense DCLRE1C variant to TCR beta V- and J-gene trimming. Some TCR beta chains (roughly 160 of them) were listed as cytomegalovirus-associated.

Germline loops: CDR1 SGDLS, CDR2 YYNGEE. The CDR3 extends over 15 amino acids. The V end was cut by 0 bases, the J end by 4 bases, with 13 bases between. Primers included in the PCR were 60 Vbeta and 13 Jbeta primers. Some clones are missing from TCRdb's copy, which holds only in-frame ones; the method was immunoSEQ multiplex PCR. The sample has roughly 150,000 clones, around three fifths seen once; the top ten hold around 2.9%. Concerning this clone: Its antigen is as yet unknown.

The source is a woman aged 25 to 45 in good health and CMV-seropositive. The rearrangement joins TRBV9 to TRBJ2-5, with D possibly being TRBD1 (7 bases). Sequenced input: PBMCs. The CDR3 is CASSVGAGGGETQYF. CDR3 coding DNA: TGTGCCAGCAGCGTAGGGGCAGGGGGAGGAGAGACCCAGTACTTC.